What follows are 15 T cell receptor beta chains derived from one specimen sequenced in a study of fetal regulatory T cell absence and autoimmunity. Profiling relied on immunoSEQ multiplex PCR, and the TCRdb table lists in-frame clones only, not all of them. The table has about 95,000 clones, about two thirds seen once. Sequencing was performed on pancreas tissue. These receptors all stem from a male donor with IPEX syndrome.

Only one count was recorded for this clone. V and J are TRBV7-6 and TRBJ2-2; either TRBD1 or TRBD2 may supply D (5 bases each). The CDR3 runs 15 residues. Germline lookup yields CDR1 SGHVS and CDR2 FNYEAQ. Trimming removed 7 bases at V and 8 bases at J, with 20 bases between. The CDR3 reads CASTFWGEPGGELFF. In DNA, the CDR3 is TGTGCCAGCACTTTCTGGGGCGAGCCGGGAGGGGAGCTGTTTTTT.

This clone was found a few times. The rearrangement joins TRBV2 to TRBJ2-7; D ambiguous. Per germline, CDR1 SNHLY and CDR2 FYNNEI. The V end lost 5 bases, the J end lost 3 bases, and 17 bases lay between the germline ends. The CDR3 covers 15 residues. CDR3 DNA sequence: TGTGCCAGCAGTCCAGGTTTTCGCGAGCTCTACGAGCAGTACTTC. As protein: CASSPGFRELYEQYF.

The chain couples TRBV29-1 to TRBJ1-2; 8 nucleotides line up with TRBD1. The CDR3 loop spans 13 amino acids. Germline CDR1 reads SQVTM; CDR2 reads ANQGSEA. Trimming cost V 6 bases and J 8 bases; bases outside gene matches: 11. The CDR3 here is CSVDGTGWGGYTF. CDR3 in DNA: TGCAGCGTCGACGGGACAGGCTGGGGGGGCTACACCTTC. The variable domain in full, completed from reference TRBV29-1 and TRBJ1-2, reads SAVISQKPSRDICQRGTSLTIQCQVDSQVTMMFWYRQQPGQSLTLIATANQGSEATYESGFVIDKFPISRPNLTFSTLTVSNMSPEDSSIYLCSVDGTGWGGYTFGSGTRLTVV.

The chain joins TRBV25-1 to TRBJ2-5; tentative D call: TRBD2 (5 bases). Trimming cost V 6 bases and J 5 bases, with 19 bases left between them. The CDR3 length is 15 residues. Germline CDR1 reads MGHDK; CDR2 reads SYGVNS. This chain's CDR3 is CASRSPGGGWETQYF. The CDR3 bases are TGTGCCAGCAGGAGTCCAGGAGGCGGTTGGGAGACCCAGTACTTC.

The table lists this clone with a few counts. The chain carries TRBV7-8 and TRBJ2-1; D not certain. V was cut by 4 bases and J by 4 bases, with 17 bases left in between. This CDR3 spans 16 amino acids. The germline CDR1 and CDR2 sequences are SGHVS and FQNEAQ. The CDR3 bases are TGTGCCAGCAGCTGGATTTCTCCATTGGCGTACAATGAGCAGTTCTTC. It is translated as CASSWISPLAYNEQFF. Variable domain in full (rest from reference TRBV7-8 and TRBJ2-1): GAGVSQSPRYKVAKRGQDVALRCDPISGHVSLFWYQQALGQGPEFLTYFQNEAQLDKSGLPSDRFFAERPEGSVSTLKIQRTQQEDSAVYLCASSWISPLAYNEQFFGPGTRLTVL.

The rearrangement links TRBV21-1 to TRBJ2-1; TRBD2 is the table's D call, not checked against the DNA. TRBV21-1 is shown as a pseudogene. The CDR3 is 16 amino acids. The CDR3 reads CASSKVAGVKWNEQFF. DNA for the CDR3: TGTGCCAGCAGCAAGGTAGCGGGAGTGAAATGGAATGAGCAGTTCTTC.

The CDR3 DNA is TGCAGCGTTGAAGGAGGGATGGGACAGGGCTTCTACGAGCAGTACTTC. It encodes CSVEGGMGQGFYEQYF. The J gene is TRBJ2-7, the V gene TRBV29-1, with 9 bases aligning to TRBD1. V lost 1 base to trimming and J lost 3 bases; unmatched junction nucleotides: 10. Per germline, CDR1 SQVTM and CDR2 ANQGSEA. The CDR3 sequence is 16 residues long.

The chain recombines TRBV19 with TRBJ1-4; TRBD1 matches at 11 bases. The CDR3 runs 13 residues. Germline V gene sequence: CDR1 LNHDA, CDR2 SQIVND (reference sequence). Losses at the gene ends were 4 bases for V and 8 bases for J; bases not matched to a gene: 0. The CDR3 nucleotides are TGTGCCAGTAGTAGGACAGGGGGCGAAAAACTGTTTTTT. Translated, it gives CASSRTGGEKLFF.

V is TRBV6-5 and J is TRBJ2-5; 11 bases are a match to TRBD2. The CDR3 is 15 amino acids. Germline CDR1 and CDR2: MNHEY and SVGAGI. Trimming at V came to 4 bases and at J to 5 bases, leaving 6 bases not matched to a gene. The CDR3 sequence: CASSLAGGPGETQYF. The CDR3 nucleotides read TGTGCCAGCAGTTTAGCGGGGGGGCCGGGGGAGACCCAGTACTTC.

The V gene is TRBV5-6, the J gene TRBJ1-2, with D possibly TRBD1 on 5 matching bases. Trimming took 0 bases from V and 4 from J, leaving 13 bases between them. Looked up from germline, CDR1 is SGHDT and CDR2 is YYEEEE. The CDR3 extends over 15 amino acids. The CDR3 nucleotides read TGTGCCAGCAGCTTGGGTGCCGCGGGGGGCTATGGCTACACCTTC. It encodes CASSLGAAGGYGYTF.

The chain couples TRBV5-5 to TRBJ1-6; D call uncertain. Germline assignment: CDR1 SGHKS and CDR2 YYEKEE (reference sequence). V was clipped by 2 bases and J by 1 base, with 13 bases between them. The CDR3 is made up of 17 amino acids. The CDR3 DNA is TGTGCCAGCAGCTTACTGCCCGACCCATCCTATAATTCACCCCTCCACTTT. Translating it yields CASSLLPDPSYNSPLHF. The full variable domain, its missing parts supplied by reference TRBV5-5 and TRBJ1-6, is DAGVTQSPTHLIKTRGQQVTLRCSPISGHKSVSWYQQVLGQGPQFIFQYYEKEERGRGNFPDRFSARQFPNYSSELNVNALLLGDSALYLCASSLLPDPSYNSPLHFGNGTRLTVT.

This chain links TRBV11-2 with TRBJ2-7; tentatively, D is TRBD2 (6 bases). Between the trimmed V and J ends, which lost 2 bases and 5 bases, there was a span of 16 bases. CDR1 and CDR2 (germline): SGHAT, FQNNGV. CDR3 length: 15 residues. In DNA form, the CDR3 reads TGTGCCAGCAGCTTACCAGTAATTTGGAGGGACGAGCAGTACTTC. Translating it yields CASSLPVIWRDEQYF. Combining the CDR3 with reference TRBV11-2 and TRBJ2-7 gives the whole variable domain EAGVAQSPRYKIIEKRQSVAFWCNPISGHATLYWYQQILGQGPKLLIQFQNNGVVDDSQLPKDRFSAERLKGVDSTLKIQPAKLEDSAVYLCASSLPVIWRDEQYFGPGTRLTVT.

The genes are TRBV5-7 and TRBJ2-1, with TRBD2 identical over 7 bases. TRBV5-7 is an ORF for which the function is uncertain. CDR3 length: 17 residues. The trim removed 0 bases at V and 3 bases at J, leaving 9 bases unmatched. CDR3 in DNA: TGTGCCAGCAGCTTGGAGGGCGGACTAGGATACTACAATGAGCAGTTCTTC. Encoded protein: CASSLEGGLGYYNEQFF.

Points on this clone: Additional DNA sequences in this sample encode the identical CDR3. This CDR3 is CASSLGLASYNEQFF. DNA for the CDR3: TGTGCCAGCAGCTTAGGTCTAGCCTCCTACAATGAGCAGTTCTTC. The chain uses TRBV11-2 and TRBJ2-1; possibly TRBD2 for D (5 bases). CDR3 size: 15 residues. From germline, CDR1 is SGHAT and CDR2 FQNNGV. The V end was cut by 1 base, the J end by 0 bases, with 7 bases between.

Concerning this clone: This may come from a read error, since a much larger clone is one base off. The chain is built from TRBV5-1 and TRBJ2-3, with D maybe TRBD1 (6 bases). The germline gives CDR1 SGHRS, CDR2 YFSETQ. The CDR3 covers 14 residues. V dropped 0 bases and J dropped 2 bases, with 7 bases sitting between them. CDR3 nucleotide sequence: TGCGCCAGCAGCTTGGGACAGGTCACAGATACGCAGTATTTT. Translating gives CASSLGQVTDTQYF.